These T cell receptor beta chains were read from a single sample in a study of beta chain features in type 1 diabetes. Produced via immunoSEQ multiplex PCR; TCRdb's table is partial and in-frame only. Here the sample spans around 360,000 clones, 10% to 15% being singletons. The sample was naive CD4+ T cells from blood. The source of these receptors is a woman aged 18-29 years with type 1 diabetes. Each CDR3 is given with its conserved first and last residue. Fields, in order: clone size, J gene, D gene, V gene, CDR3 DNA, CDR3 protein. A D gene is named only where the DNA matches it firmly. The size field is filled for only some rows; it gives once, few, many or a size class.

size: -; J: TRBJ1-1; D: -; V: TRBV4-2; DNA: TGTGCCAGCAGCCAAGGGGACACCAAGAACACTGAAGCTTTCTTT; CDR3: CASSQGDTKNTEAFF
size: few; J: TRBJ2-6; D: TRBD1; V: TRBV5-8; DNA: TGTGCCAGCAGCTCGGACAGGGGGTCTGGGGCCAACGTCCTGACTTTC; CDR3: CASSSDRGSGANVLTF
size: -; J: TRBJ2-1; D: TRBD2; V: TRBV7-3; DNA: TGTGCCAGCAGCTCTGATCCGGGACTAGTCAGATCTGAGCAGTTCTTC; CDR3: CASSSDPGLVRSEQFF
size: few; J: TRBJ2-7; D: TRBD2; V: TRBV30; DNA: TGTGCCTGGAGTGTAGCGCTAGCGGGATCCTACGAGCAGTACTTC; CDR3: CAWSVALAGSYEQYF
size: few; J: TRBJ2-7; D: -; V: TRBV9; DNA: TGTGCCAGCAGCGTAATGGGGGCAGCGAACCACGAGCAGTACTTC; CDR3: CASSVMGAANHEQYF
size: -; J: TRBJ2-6; D: -; V: TRBV18; DNA: TGTGCCAGCTCTAATACAGACTCTGGGGCCAACGTCCTGACTTTC; CDR3: CASSNTDSGANVLTF
size: -; J: TRBJ2-3; D: TRBD2; V: TRBV28; DNA: TGTGCCAGCAGCGCCTATTGGGCGGGAGGGGGCACAGATACGCAGTATTTT; CDR3: CASSAYWAGGGTDTQYF
size: -; J: TRBJ2-7; D: -; V: TRBV28; DNA: TGTGCCAGTAGGGAGCGGATCTCCTACGAGCAGTACTTC; CDR3: CASRERISYEQYF
size: -; J: TRBJ1-2; D: -; V: TRBV4-3; DNA: TGCGCCAGCAGCCAAGATTTGCCAGGGCTTAGTGGCTACACCTTC; CDR3: CASSQDLPGLSGYTF
size: few; J: TRBJ2-7; D: TRBD2; V: TRBV28; DNA: TGTGCCAGCAGTCCAAACCTAATCGGACTAGACTACGAGCAGTACTTC; CDR3: CASSPNLIGLDYEQYF
size: once; J: TRBJ2-5; D: TRBD2; V: TRBV7-6; DNA: TGTGCCAGCAGCTCCCAGGGAGCGGGGGGTTTACGGGGAGAGACCCAGTACTTC; CDR3: CASSSQGAGGLRGETQYF
size: -; J: TRBJ2-7; D: TRBD2; V: TRBV28; DNA: TGTGCCAGCAGATGGACTAGCGGGAACTACGAGCAGTACTTC; CDR3: CASRWTSGNYEQYF
size: -; J: TRBJ2-1; D: -; V: TRBV6-1; DNA: TGTGCCAGCAGCCTATATCATGAGCAGTTCTTC; CDR3: CASSLYHEQFF
size: few; J: TRBJ1-5; D: TRBD1; V: TRBV5-6; DNA: TGTGCCAGCAGCCTGGACAGGGCCAATCAGCCCCAGCATTTT; CDR3: CASSLDRANQPQHF
size: -; J: TRBJ2-7; D: TRBD2; V: TRBV7-2; DNA: TGTGCCAGCAGCTTAGCCGCTAGCGGGGACTACGAGCAGTACTTC; CDR3: CASSLAASGDYEQYF